Described below is a single T cell receptor beta chain sequence and its context. These data are taken from a study of identical twins. Each CDR3 protein is one row after TCRdb ran MiXCR on the 5' RACE reads. Here the sample spans hundreds of thousands of distinct CDR3 sequences, roughly 6% being singletons. V lost 4 bases to trimming and J lost 0 bases, with 12 bases between them. The germline CDR1 and CDR2 sequences are SGHRS and YFSETQ. The CDR3 contains 15 residues. The chain combines TRBV5-1 with TRBJ2-3; possibly TRBD2 for D (6 bases). The sample comprised naive T cells sorted from blood. This sequence was found in a man between 18 and 35 years old in good health. DNA of the CDR3: TGCGCCAGCAGCCCTCCGGCGGGAAGCACAGATACGCAGTATTTT. Protein sequence: CASSPPAGSTDTQYF.